A single sample is the source of the 26 T cell receptor beta chains below, sequenced in a study of blood T cell repertoires in COVID-19. Produced via immunoSEQ multiplex PCR; TCRdb's table is partial and in-frame only. This sample has 120,000 or so clones, with roughly three quarters found just once. Sequenced sample: peripheral blood. These TCRs come from a human donor in a cohort sampled during active COVID-19.

This chain connects TRBV19 to TRBJ2-6; a weak D match, TRBD1 (5 bases). This CDR3 is 19 amino acids long. Trimming left V 3 bases short and J 0 bases short, with 18 bases between. Germline V gene lookup returns CDR1 LNHDA and CDR2 SQIVND (reference sequence). CDR3 DNA: TGTGCCAGTAGTATGCAGGGCTCACCAGCCATCTCTGGGGCCAACGTCCTGACTTTC. Its protein is CASSMQGSPAISGANVLTF.

V usage is TRBV28 and J usage is TRBJ1-5; D possibly corresponds to TRBD1 (5 bases). There are 15 residues in the CDR3. From germline, CDR1 is MDHEN and CDR2 SYDVKM. Trimming pared 3 bases from V and 4 bases from J, leaving 13 bases between. CDR3 in DNA: TGTGCCAGCAGTTTTTTGTCGGGGGAGAATCAGCCCCAGCATTTT. Protein sequence: CASSFLSGENQPQHF.

This clone was recorded a few times. CDR3 in amino acids: CASTTGGSGNTIYF. CDR3 bases: TGTGCCAGTACCACCGGGGGCTCTGGAAACACCATATATTTT. The rearrangement joins TRBV19 to TRBJ1-3; weak D call: TRBD1 (5 bases). The V gene lost 7 bases and the J gene lost 0 bases, with 10 bases spanning the gap. Germline V gene sequence: CDR1 LNHDA, CDR2 SQIVND (reference sequence). The CDR3 length is 14 residues.

This sequence joins TRBV27 and TRBJ2-7; a weak D match, TRBD1 (5 bases). Trimming left V 1 base short and J 1 base short, with 8 bases between. The CDR3 spans 14 residues. Germline V gene sequence: CDR1 MNHEY, CDR2 SMNVEV (reference sequence). CDR3 in DNA: TGTGCCAGCAGTTTATATTCAGGGTCCTACGAGCAGTACTTC. Protein sequence: CASSLYSGSYEQYF.

DNA for the CDR3: TGCGCCAGCAGCCTTGGGGGGGTAGTTTTTGAGCTCGACGAGCAGTACTTC. This encodes CASSLGGVVFELDEQYF. The chain couples TRBV5-1 to TRBJ2-7, with 7 bases aligning to TRBD2. J gave up 5 bases and V 4 bases, and 18 bases lay outside the gene matches. This CDR3 contains 17 residues. CDR1 and CDR2 from the germline V gene are SGHRS and YFSETQ.

CDR3: CASSEVAYYEQYF. The CDR3 DNA sequence: TGTGCCAGCAGTGAAGTTGCGTACTACGAGCAGTACTTC. The gene calls are TRBV6-1 and TRBJ2-7; D is unclear. The CDR3 loop spans 13 amino acids. CDR1 is MNHNS and CDR2 is SASEGT in the germline V gene. The V end was cut by 1 base, the J end by 3 bases, with 7 bases between.

The rearrangement links TRBV7-8 to TRBJ2-2; tentatively, D is TRBD2 (5 bases). Germline V gene sequence: CDR1 SGHVS, CDR2 FQNEAQ. The CDR3 is 12 amino acids. V was clipped by 1 base and J by 10 bases, with 7 bases between them. The CDR3 here is CASSLEGAELFF. CDR3 bases: TGTGCCAGCAGCTTAGAGGGAGCGGAGCTGTTTTTT. Based on the CDR3 plus reference TRBV7-8 and TRBJ2-2, the full variable domain is GAGVSQSPRYKVAKRGQDVALRCDPISGHVSLFWYQQALGQGPEFLTYFQNEAQLDKSGLPSDRFFAERPEGSVSTLKIQRTQQEDSAVYLCASSLEGAELFFGEGSRLTVL.

The gene calls are TRBV30 and TRBJ2-7; the D gene is possibly TRBD1 (6 bases). The germline V and J ends were trimmed by 2 bases and 2 bases, with 10 bases remaining between them. CDR1 is GTSNPN and CDR2 is SVGIG in the germline V gene (reference sequence). CDR3 length: 13 amino acids. In DNA, the CDR3 is TGTGCCTGGAGTACCCGGACAGCCTACGAGCAGTACTTC. Its protein is CAWSTRTAYEQYF.

The genes are TRBV4-1 and TRBJ2-7; D possibly corresponds to TRBD1 (5 bases). V lost 4 bases and J lost 6, with 13 bases in between. The CDR3 sequence is 13 residues long. CDR1 and CDR2 from the germline V gene are MGHRA and YSYEKL. CDR3 amino acids: CASSLPSDSEQYF. Here the CDR3 DNA reads TGCGCCAGCAGCCTTCCTAGTGACAGCGAGCAGTACTTC.

CDR3 DNA: TGTGCCTGGAGGGGGGCTGATTACGAGCAGTACTTC. It yields the protein CAWRGADYEQYF. The chain couples TRBV30 to TRBJ2-7; D is perhaps TRBD1 (6 bases). The CDR3 totals 12 residues. CDR1 GTSNPN and CDR2 SVGIG come from the germline V gene (reference sequence). Trimming took 3 bases from V and 4 from J, leaving 10 bases between them. Based on the CDR3 plus reference TRBV30 and TRBJ2-7, the full variable domain is SQTIHQWPATLVQPVGSPLSLECTVEGTSNPNLYWYRQAAGRGLQLLFYSVGIGQISSEVPQNLSASRPQDRQFILSSKKLLLSDSGFYLCAWRGADYEQYFGPGTRLTVT.

The chain has TRBV9 and TRBJ2-2, with TRBD1 matching over 11 bases. Germline V gene data show CDR1 as SGDLS and CDR2 as YYNGEE. V trimming: 1 base; J trimming: 3 bases; junction bases outside the gene matches: 5. The CDR3 sequence is 17 residues long. CDR3 DNA sequence: TGTGCCAGCAGCGTACCCCTGGGACAGGGGGACACCGGGGAGCTGTTTTTT. Residues: CASSVPLGQGDTGELFF. The whole variable domain, filled in from reference TRBV9 and TRBJ2-2, reads DSGVTQTPKHLITATGQRVTLRCSPRSGDLSVYWYQQSLDQGLQFLIQYYNGEERAKGNILERFSAQQFPDLHSELNLSSLELGDSALYFCASSVPLGQGDTGELFFGEGSRLTVL.

The chain employs TRBV6-5 and TRBJ2-7; 10 bases line up with TRBD1. Trimming removed 6 bases from V and 5 bases from J; junction bases left unmatched: 13. The CDR3 is made up of 16 amino acids. Germline V gives CDR1 MNHEY, CDR2 SVGAGI. CDR3 DNA sequence: TGTGCCAGCAGCTACACGGAGCCGGGACAGGGGAACGAGCAGTACTTC. This codes for CASSYTEPGQGNEQYF.

The CDR3 here is CASSPVDRGYEQYF. The CDR3 nucleotides are TGCGCCAGCAGCCCCGTCGACAGGGGCTACGAGCAGTACTTC. J is TRBJ2-7 and V is TRBV5-1, with 8 bases identical to TRBD1. In germline, CDR1 is SGHRS, CDR2 YFSETQ. V gave up 4 bases and J gave up 3 bases; unmatched junction bases: 6. CDR3 length equals 14 residues.

The chain couples TRBV7-8 to TRBJ1-1; a possible D gene is TRBD1 (6 bases). V was clipped by 1 base and J by 8 bases, with 14 bases between them. The germline gives CDR1 SGHVS, CDR2 FQNEAQ. CDR3 size: 14 residues. CDR3 DNA sequence: TGTGCCAGCAGCTTAGATGGGGGGGCACCCGAAGCTTTCTTT. It yields the protein CASSLDGGAPEAFF.

The V and J genes are TRBV11-3 and TRBJ2-7; weak D call: TRBD1 (8 bases). V gave up 0 bases and J gave up 4 bases, with 13 bases separating them. Germline V gene sequence: CDR1 SGHNT, CDR2 YENEEA. This CDR3 has 15 amino acids. The chain's CDR3 is CASSLEAGQVYEQYF. CDR3 bases: TGTGCCAGCAGCTTAGAAGCGGGACAGGTATACGAGCAGTACTTC.

The chain is built from TRBV5-6 and TRBJ2-2, with D tentatively TRBD1 (6 bases). In germline, CDR1 is SGHDT, CDR2 YYEEEE. This CDR3 contains 16 residues. V lost 4 bases to trimming and J lost 3 bases, with 16 bases between them. The CDR3 here is CASSLDRRDYTGELFF. For the CDR3, the DNA is TGTGCCAGCAGCCTGGACAGACGGGATTACACCGGGGAGCTGTTTTTT. Full variable domain (remainder filled in from reference TRBV5-6 and TRBJ2-2): DAGVTQSPTHLIKTRGQQVTLRCSPKSGHDTVSWYQQALGQGPQFIFQYYEEEERQRGNFPDRFSGHQFPNYSSELNVNALLLGDSALYLCASSLDRRDYTGELFFGEGSRLTVL.

The chain is built from TRBV9 and TRBJ1-1, with 10 bases identical to TRBD1. CDR1 and CDR2 (germline): SGDLS, YYNGEE. Trimming took 4 bases from V and 0 from J; bases not matched to a gene: 9. This CDR3 spans 17 amino acids. CDR3 amino acids: CASSQPGQGSMNTEAFF. The CDR3 DNA reads TGTGCCAGCAGCCAACCGGGACAGGGGTCCATGAACACTGAAGCTTTCTTT.

The V gene is TRBV7-9, the J gene TRBJ1-1; 8 bases match TRBD1. V trimming: 4 bases; J trimming: 5 bases; junction bases outside the gene matches: 9. This CDR3 has 15 amino acids. The V gene's germline CDR1 is SEHNR and CDR2 FQNEAQ (reference sequence). CDR3: CASSSGQGEWTEAFF. The CDR3 bases are TGTGCCAGCAGCTCCGGACAGGGTGAGTGGACTGAAGCTTTCTTT.

The CDR3 reads CASSTGERAEAFF. DNA for the CDR3: TGTGCCAGCTCGACAGGAGAGAGAGCTGAAGCTTTCTTT. The gene calls are TRBV18 and TRBJ1-1, with a possible D match to TRBD1 (6 bases). The CDR3 sequence is 13 residues long. V lost 6 bases and J 6 bases, leaving 14 bases between the germline ends. Germline values: CDR1 KGHSH, CDR2 LQKENI.

This clone was counted once. This chain connects TRBV10-2 to TRBJ2-7, with a tentative D call TRBD2 (6 bases). Germline V gene sequence: CDR1 WSHSY, CDR2 SAAADI. Trimming shortened V by 6 bases and J by 3 bases, and 15 bases separated the two germline ends. The CDR3 is made up of 14 amino acids. The CDR3 here is CASRKGTSDYEQYF. CDR3 nucleotide sequence: TGCGCCAGCAGGAAGGGGACTTCCGACTACGAGCAGTACTTC.

This clone showed up just once. Other DNA sequences in the sample encode the same CDR3. The rearrangement uses TRBV4-1 and TRBJ2-1; D is unresolved. The CDR3 loop spans 12 amino acids. V gave up 4 bases and J gave up 5 bases, with 6 bases separating them. Germline V CDR1 and CDR2: MGHRA, YSYEKL. The CDR3 sequence: CASSPTNNEQFF. CDR3 in DNA: TGCGCCAGCAGCCCCACAAACAATGAGCAGTTCTTC.

This chain connects TRBV21-1 to TRBJ2-1; the table's D call, TRBD2, has no DNA check behind it. TRBV21-1 is recorded as a pseudogene. The CDR3 is made up of 15 amino acids. Here the CDR3 reads CASSNRSRTSGLEFF. CDR3 DNA: TGTGCCAGCAGCAACAGATCAAGGACTAGCGGGTTAGAGTTCTTC.

The chain has TRBV27 and TRBJ2-1; 13 bases are a match to TRBD2. The germline V gene encodes CDR1 MNHEY and CDR2 SMNVEV (reference sequence). Germline trimming cut 5 bases from V and 5 bases from J; bases unmatched to any gene: 3. The length of the CDR3 is 15 residues. The CDR3 nucleotides read TGTGCCAGCAGTGCCGGGACTAGCGGGGACAATGAGCAGTTCTTC. Protein: CASSAGTSGDNEQFF.

The CDR3 loop is CASSQLGLSEAFF. The CDR3 DNA is TGTGCCAGCAGCCAGCTTGGGCTCTCTGAAGCTTTCTTT. The V and J genes are TRBV5-4 and TRBJ1-1; D is ambiguous. CDR3 length equals 13 residues. Germline values: CDR1 SGHNT, CDR2 YYREEE (reference sequence). V was shortened by 4 bases and J by 6 bases, with 13 bases between the two germline ends.

V usage is TRBV2 and J usage is TRBJ2-5, with D uncertain. Germline V lookup: CDR1 SNHLY, CDR2 FYNNEI. The length of the CDR3 is 12 residues. V was clipped by 6 bases and J by 4 bases, with 9 bases between them. CDR3 nucleotide sequence: TGTGCCAGCAGGGGTAGCTTAGAGACCCAGTACTTC. Its translation is CASRGSLETQYF.

CDR3 in amino acids: CSVEGQGASTEAFF. CDR3 sequence (DNA): TGCAGCGTTGAGGGGCAGGGGGCGAGCACTGAAGCTTTCTTT. The V gene is TRBV29-1, the J gene TRBJ1-1, with 8 positions matching TRBD1. With 3 bases clipped from V and 4 bases from J, the junction kept 7 bases outside the gene matches. Germline loops: CDR1 SQVTM, CDR2 ANQGSEA. The CDR3 is 14 residues long. Full variable domain (rest looked up from reference TRBV29-1 and TRBJ1-1): SAVISQKPSRDICQRGTSLTIQCQVDSQVTMMFWYRQQPGQSLTLIATANQGSEATYESGFVIDKFPISRPNLTFSTLTVSNMSPEDSSIYLCSVEGQGASTEAFFGQGTRLTVV.